These 14 T cell receptor beta chains were all obtained from the same sample, sequenced in a study of identical twins. Via MiXCR, TCRdb re-called the 5' RACE reads, giving one row per CDR3 protein. The sample includes 500,000 to 650,000 distinct CDR3 sequences, under 25% of them seen just once. These data were likewise used in another study, on yellow fever vaccine responses in identical twins.

Sequencing was performed on CD4+ T cells sorted from blood. These receptors all stem from a young woman in good health.

This chain joins TRBV24-1 and TRBJ2-1; a possible D gene is TRBD1 (6 bases). Germline assignment: CDR1 KGHDR and CDR2 SFDVKD. V was cut by 7 bases and J by 8 bases, with 14 bases left in between. The CDR3 consists of 13 residues. The DNA of the CDR3 is TGTGCCACCAGGGAAGTTGGGGGCCATGAGCAGTTCTTC. Translated, it gives CATREVGGHEQFF.

The rearrangement joins TRBV20-1 to TRBJ2-7; 8 bases match TRBD2. This CDR3 has 14 residues. V shed 3 bases, J shed 5 bases, and the junction held 9 bases outside the gene matches. Germline CDR1 DFQATT, CDR2 SNEGSKA (reference sequence). The CDR3, as DNA: TGCAGTGCTAGGGGCGGGGGGCCGGTCCACGAGCAGTACGTC. It codes for CSARGGGPVHEQYV.

This clonotype was seen repeatedly, ten times or more. The rearrangement joins TRBV11-1 to TRBJ2-1; D unresolved. Trimming pared 5 bases from V and 0 bases from J, leaving 5 bases between. CDR3 length equals 13 residues. CDR1 SGHAT and CDR2 FQDESV come from the germline V gene (reference sequence). The CDR3 nucleotides read TGTGCCAGCAGCACTTTCTCCTACAATGAGCAGTTCTTC. This translates into CASSTFSYNEQFF.

With respect to this clonotype: One end of the junction is discordant with germline, which a read error may explain. The CDR3 here is CASSVPDRSEASF. As DNA, the CDR3 is TGTGCCAGCAGCGTACCCGACAGGTCTGAGGCTTCGTTC. The chain has TRBV9 and TRBJ2-7, with a possible D match to TRBD1 (6 bases). The germline CDR1 and CDR2 sequences are SGDLS and YYNGEE. This CDR3 is 13 amino acids long. Full variable domain (remainder filled in from reference TRBV9 and TRBJ2-7): DSGVTQTPKHLITATGQRVTLRCSPRSGDLSVYWYQQSLDQGLQFLIQYYNGEERAKGNILERFSAQQFPDLHSELNLSSLELGDSALYFCASSVPDRSEASFGPGTRLTVT.

The rearrangement joins TRBV7-9 to TRBJ2-7, with D perhaps assigned TRBD1 or TRBD2 (5 bases each). The germline gives CDR1 SEHNR, CDR2 FQNEAQ (reference sequence). V lost 7 bases to trimming and J lost 3 bases, with 19 bases between them. The CDR3 consists of 15 residues. CDR3 sequence reads: CASTPRGIHSYEQYV. The CDR3 DNA is TGTGCCAGCACCCCGAGGGGTATCCACAGCTACGAGCAGTACGTC.

The table lists this clonotype with a few counts. The chain combines TRBV15 with TRBJ2-4, with D unresolved. V was pared by 0 bases and J by 11 bases, with 14 bases between. CDR1 is LNHNV, CDR2 YYDKDF, per germline (reference sequence). The CDR3 sequence is 14 residues long. The CDR3 DNA reads TGTGCCACCAGCAGAGATTTGTCAGTCGCCGTTCAGTACTTC. Its protein is CATSRDLSVAVQYF.

The chain links TRBV10-3 to TRBJ2-4; D remains ambiguous. The CDR3 contains 16 residues. Deletions cut 0 bases from V and 5 bases from J, with 14 bases between. CDR1 and CDR2 (germline): ENHRY, SYGVKD. CDR3 in DNA: TGTGCCATCAGTGAGTCGAATATGGATACTCAAAACATTCAGTACTTC. Protein product: CAISESNMDTQNIQYF.

The rearrangement uses TRBV7-9 and TRBJ1-1, with D possibly TRBD1 on 6 matching bases. V was shortened by 4 bases and J by 1 base, with 13 bases between the two germline ends. CDR1 SEHNR and CDR2 FQNEAQ come from the germline V gene (reference sequence). The CDR3 covers 15 residues. In DNA, the CDR3 is TGTGCCAGCAGCTCAAGGACAGAGAGGAACACTGAAGCTTTCTTT. Amino acid sequence: CASSSRTERNTEAFF. Variable domain in full (rest from reference TRBV7-9 and TRBJ1-1): DTGVSQNPRHKITKRGQNVTFRCDPISEHNRLYWYRQTLGQGPEFLTYFQNEAQLEKSRLLSDRFSAERPKGSFSTLEIQRTEQGDSAMYLCASSSRTERNTEAFFGQGTRLTVV.

Ten or more counts support this clonotype. This rearrangement joins TRBV12-3 or TRBV12-4 to TRBJ1-2, with D perhaps matching TRBD1 (6 bases). The length of the CDR3 is 14 residues. Trimming shortened V by 5 bases and J by 3 bases, and 13 bases separated the two germline ends. CDR3 sequence reads: CASSLRGSDYGYTF. For the CDR3, the DNA is TGTGCCAGCAGTCTCAGGGGTTCAGACTATGGCTACACCTTC.

This clonotype was picked up a small number of times. The chain uses TRBV7-3 and TRBJ2-1, with D possibly matching TRBD2 (6 bases). V gave up 4 bases and J gave up 8 bases, with 12 bases separating them. Germline V gene lookup returns CDR1 SGHTA and CDR2 FQGTGA. This CDR3 comprises 13 residues. CDR3 sequence: CASSSTSLDEQFF. The CDR3 DNA reads as TGTGCCAGCAGCTCGACTAGTTTGGATGAGCAGTTCTTC. The entire variable domain, with the rest obtained from reference TRBV7-3 and TRBJ2-1, is as follows: GAGVSQTPSNKVTEKGKYVELRCDPISGHTALYWYRQSLGQGPEFLIYFQGTGAADDSGLPNDRFFAVRPEGSVSTLKIQRTERGDSAVYLCASSSTSLDEQFFGPGTRLTVL.

In its sample, this clonotype was seen many times. This chain joins TRBV12-3 or TRBV12-4 and TRBJ1-1; TRBD1 matches at 9 bases. V trimming: 4 bases; J trimming: 5 bases; junction bases outside the gene matches: 5. The CDR3 totals 14 residues. CDR3 in amino acids: CASSSEDRGTEAFF. The CDR3, as DNA: TGTGCCAGCAGTTCCGAGGACAGGGGAACTGAAGCTTTCTTT.

This clonotype was observed a few times. V is TRBV5-1 and J is TRBJ2-2, with a possible D match to TRBD1 (6 bases). The V and J ends lost 2 bases and 0 bases respectively, with 8 bases between them. This CDR3 region has 15 residues. The germline V gene encodes CDR1 SGHRS and CDR2 YFSETQ. DNA for the CDR3: TGCGCCAGCAGCTTTACAGGGACGAACACCGGGGAGCTGTTTTTT. It codes for CASSFTGTNTGELFF.

This clonotype was recorded a few times. V and J are TRBV20-1 and TRBJ2-3; perhaps D is TRBD1 or TRBD2 (5 bases each). Germline V gene data show CDR1 as DFQATT and CDR2 as SNEGSKA (reference sequence). Trimming shortened V by 1 base and J by 3 bases, and 14 bases separated the two germline ends. The CDR3 covers 15 residues. The CDR3, as DNA: TGCAGTGCTAGAGTGGGGACCCCTAGGACAGATACGCAGTATTTT. This codes for CSARVGTPRTDTQYF.

In this sample, this clonotype turned up a few times. This CDR3 is CASGGPGSISGNTIYF. The CDR3 DNA reads TGTGCCAGCGGGGGGCCCGGGTCGATCTCTGGAAACACCATATATTTT. The chain has TRBV7-8 and TRBJ1-3; D perhaps matches TRBD1 (6 bases). The CDR3 extends over 16 amino acids. Germline CDR1 and CDR2: SGHVS and FQNEAQ. V gave up 8 bases and J gave up 0 bases, with 17 bases separating them.